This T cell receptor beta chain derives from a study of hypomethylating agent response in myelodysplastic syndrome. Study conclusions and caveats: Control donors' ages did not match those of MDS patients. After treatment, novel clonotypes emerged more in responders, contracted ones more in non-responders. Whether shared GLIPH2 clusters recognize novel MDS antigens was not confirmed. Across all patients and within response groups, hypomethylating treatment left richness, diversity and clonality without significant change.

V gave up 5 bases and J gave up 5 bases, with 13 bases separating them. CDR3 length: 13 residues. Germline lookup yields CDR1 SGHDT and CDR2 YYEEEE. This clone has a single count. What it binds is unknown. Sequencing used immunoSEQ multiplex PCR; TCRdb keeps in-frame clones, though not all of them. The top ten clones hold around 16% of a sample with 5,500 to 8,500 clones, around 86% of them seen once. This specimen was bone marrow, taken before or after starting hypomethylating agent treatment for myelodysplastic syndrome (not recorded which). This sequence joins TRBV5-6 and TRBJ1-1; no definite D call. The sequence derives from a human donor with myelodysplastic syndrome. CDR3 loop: CASSFGRGTEAFF. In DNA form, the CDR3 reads TGTGCCAGCAGTTTTGGTCGCGGGACTGAAGCTTTCTTT.